This T cell receptor beta chain was found in a study of low-dose radiotherapy and immunotherapy resistance in tumors. On the study more broadly: Intravenous nivolumab 240 mg every two weeks plus ipilimumab 1 mg/kg every six weeks was given to patients.

This CDR3 comprises 15 residues. Looked up from germline, CDR1 is LNHDA and CDR2 is SQIVND (reference sequence). Trimming shortened V by 6 bases and J by 3 bases, and 15 bases separated the two germline ends. First-strand cDNA used TRAV- and TRBV-specific primers, covering alpha and beta chains. A constant-region primer paired with the V-primer adapter amplified TCRs over roughly 18 PCR cycles. TCRdb passed the reads through MiXCR, listing each CDR3 protein once. The sample has 7,000 to 9,000 distinct CDR3 sequences; around 53% are singletons. This clonotype was observed a single time. The chain is built from TRBV19 and TRBJ1-5; D is perhaps TRBD1 (6 bases). The TCR originated in a human donor with advanced metastatic prostate, ovarian, gallbladder or colorectal cancer (not recorded which). This table probably holds off-target reads from a library built for another chain. The CDR3 spells CASSWGQGSNQPQHF. CDR3 nucleotides: TGTGCCAGTAGCTGGGGGCAGGGTTCCAATCAGCCCCAGCATTTT.